The next 23 T cell receptor beta chains were all read from a single sample in a study of beta chain features in type 1 diabetes. Of the isolated RNA, all was reverse transcribed, and so the sequenced material was expressed TCRB transcripts. The data were produced by immunoSEQ multiplex PCR, yet TCRdb's version contains in-frame clones alone and is incomplete. The data show 850,000 to 900,000 clones, with roughly a sixth seen just once and about 0.025% held by the top ten. Sequenced input: naive CD4+ T cells from blood. Source of these receptors: a woman aged 18-29 years in good health.

V usage is TRBV2 and J usage is TRBJ2-3; no definite D call. Germline V gene lookup returns CDR1 SNHLY and CDR2 FYNNEI. The CDR3 contains 13 residues. V was pared by 4 bases and J by 6 bases, with 11 bases between. CDR3: CASSVSGWDTQYF. The CDR3 DNA reads as TGTGCCAGCAGTGTTTCAGGATGGGATACGCAGTATTTT.

The rearrangement uses TRBV19 and TRBJ2-4; D unresolved. V lost 1 base to trimming and J lost 0 bases, with 7 bases between them. The CDR3 has 15 amino acids. Germline values: CDR1 LNHDA, CDR2 SQIVND (reference sequence). The CDR3 DNA reads TGTGCCAGTAGTATAGGGAACCTAGCCAAAAACATTCAGTACTTC. The encoded protein is CASSIGNLAKNIQYF.

The chain combines TRBV11-2 with TRBJ2-1; D is perhaps TRBD1 (6 bases). The V end lost 5 bases, the J end lost 8 bases, and 16 bases lay between the germline ends. This CDR3 region has 14 residues. CDR1 is SGHAT, CDR2 FQNNGV, per germline. For the CDR3, the DNA is TGTGCCAGCAGCCCCCAGGCAGGGGCGTATGAGCAGTTCTTC. It yields the protein CASSPQAGAYEQFF.

The CDR3 protein is CASGNGDSSYEQYF. The CDR3 DNA reads as TGTGCCAGCGGGAACGGGGACAGCTCCTACGAGCAGTACTTC. The rearrangement uses TRBV2 and TRBJ2-7, with 7 bases lining up with TRBD1. Germline-derived CDR1 and CDR2 are SNHLY and FYNNEI. The V segment lost 8 bases and the J segment 0 bases; nucleotides outside the gene matches: 7. The CDR3 is 14 amino acids.

The CDR3 reads CASRSGFSGNTIYF. CDR3 coding DNA: TGTGCCAGTCGGTCAGGCTTCTCTGGAAACACCATATATTTT. The chain is built from TRBV7-2 and TRBJ1-3; no clear D. CDR3 length equals 14 residues. V lost 9 bases to trimming and J lost 0 bases, with 12 bases between them. The germline CDR1 and CDR2 sequences are SGHTA and FQGNSA.

CDR3 DNA sequence: TGCGCCAGCAGCCAAGATCCTGGAGGTAACTATGGCTACACCTTC. This translates into CASSQDPGGNYGYTF. The chain employs TRBV4-3 and TRBJ1-2; no clear D gene. The CDR3 is 15 amino acids. The germline V gene has CDR1 LGHNA and CDR2 YSLEER. The V gene lost 0 bases and the J gene lost 1 base, with 9 bases spanning the gap.

CDR3 residues: CASTAGRTGVGGELFF. CDR3 DNA sequence: TGTGCCAGCACCGCGGGGCGGACAGGGGTCGGCGGGGAGCTGTTTTTT. The gene calls are TRBV7-9 and TRBJ2-2; TRBD1 aligns across 9 bases. The ends lost 7 bases at V and 7 bases at J; junction bases unmatched: 13. Germline CDR1 reads SEHNR; CDR2 reads FQNEAQ (reference sequence). The CDR3 consists of 16 residues.

The V gene is TRBV7-9, the J gene TRBJ1-2; 7 nucleotides line up with TRBD1. V trimming: 1 base; J trimming: 8 bases; junction bases outside the gene matches: 10. Germline CDR1 reads SEHNR; CDR2 reads FQNEAQ (reference sequence). CDR3 length equals 15 residues. CDR3 loop: CASSLGDRVAGGYTF. The CDR3 DNA reads TGTGCCAGCAGCTTAGGAGACAGGGTGGCGGGAGGCTACACCTTC.

This clone turned up a few times. The J gene is TRBJ2-1, the V gene TRBV4-1; D possibly uses TRBD1 or TRBD2 (5 bases each). The CDR3 is 16 residues long. In germline, CDR1 is MGHRA, CDR2 YSYEKL. The V end was cut by 1 base, the J end by 0 bases, with 10 bases between. CDR3: CASSQAGGSSYNEQFF. The DNA for the CDR3 is TGCGCCAGCAGCCAAGCTGGGGGAAGCTCCTACAATGAGCAGTTCTTC.

This clone was found a few times. The rearrangement uses TRBV28 and TRBJ1-5; D might be TRBD1 (5 bases). V lost 6 bases and J lost 5, with 14 bases in between. Germline V CDR1 and CDR2: MDHEN, SYDVKM. This CDR3 is 14 amino acids long. CDR3 nucleotides: TGTGCCAGCAGACTGGGACGCCTTGATCAGCCCCAGCATTTT. Protein: CASRLGRLDQPQHF. Combining the CDR3 with reference TRBV28 and TRBJ1-5 gives the whole variable domain DVKVTQSSRYLVKRTGEKVFLECVQDMDHENMFWYRQDPGLGLRLIYFSYDVKMKEKGDIPEGYSVSREKKERFSLILESASTNQTSMYLCASRLGRLDQPQHFGDGTRLSIL.

The chain links TRBV7-3 to TRBJ2-3, with 9 bases identical to TRBD2. The CDR3 has 12 residues. Trimming took 5 bases from V and 14 from J; bases not matched to a gene: 8. CDR1 SGHTA and CDR2 FQGTGA come from the germline V gene. This chain's CDR3 is CASSQPGLALYF. The CDR3 DNA reads as TGTGCCAGCAGCCAGCCGGGACTAGCACTGTATTTT.

This clone was observed once. The chain employs TRBV7-2 and TRBJ2-5; D perhaps matches TRBD2 (6 bases). The DNA end is more similar to TRBJ2-7, so the J call may be wrong. The CDR3 runs to 14 residues. Germline V gene sequence: CDR1 SGHTA, CDR2 FQGNSA. The CDR3 bases are TGTGCCAGCAGCTTCCGGGACTCATCCTACGAGCAGTACTTC. This gives the protein CASSFRDSSYEQYF.

The CDR3 nucleotides are TGTGCCAGCACCCTCGGACGCGGAATGGGCTACAATGAGCAGTTCTTC. Translating it yields CASTLGRGMGYNEQFF. This chain uses TRBV7-2 with TRBJ2-1; D is unresolved. CDR3 length: 16 residues. The germline V and J ends were trimmed by 7 bases and 3 bases, with 19 bases remaining between them. Germline CDR1 is SGHTA and CDR2 is FQGNSA.

This clone was counted between two and nine times. The chain recombines TRBV28 with TRBJ2-7; 8 positions match TRBD1. J was trimmed by 3 bases and V by 11 bases; bases with no gene match: 9. The CDR3 loop spans 13 amino acids. From germline, CDR1 is MDHEN and CDR2 SYDVKM. The CDR3 bases are TGTGCCTCCGGACAGGGTGGCAGCTACGAGCAGTACTTC. Translating gives CASGQGGSYEQYF.

The V and J genes are TRBV28 and TRBJ2-5, with D possibly TRBD1 on 5 matching bases. V lost 7 bases and J 4 bases, leaving 10 bases between the germline ends. The CDR3 totals 12 residues. Germline V CDR1 and CDR2: MDHEN, SYDVKM. The DNA for the CDR3 is TGTGCCAGCACCTTTAGGGGAGAGACCCAGTACTTC. Protein sequence: CASTFRGETQYF. The variable domain in full, completed from reference TRBV28 and TRBJ2-5, reads DVKVTQSSRYLVKRTGEKVFLECVQDMDHENMFWYRQDPGLGLRLIYFSYDVKMKEKGDIPEGYSVSREKKERFSLILESASTNQTSMYLCASTFRGETQYFGPGTRLLVL.

The chain recombines TRBV21-1 with TRBJ1-1. TRBV21-1 is flagged as a pseudogene. CDR3 length: 13 residues. As DNA, the CDR3 is TGTGCCAGCAGCAACGGGAGGGACACTGAAGCTTTCTTT. It yields the protein CASSNGRDTEAFF.

Of note for this clone: The same CDR3 can be traced to other DNA sequences in this sample. The CDR3 reads CASSPTVNYGYTF. CDR3 DNA: TGTGCCAGCAGTCCGACAGTTAACTATGGCTACACCTTC. This chain uses TRBV6-1 with TRBJ1-2; D perhaps matches TRBD1 (5 bases). Germline V lookup: CDR1 MNHNS, CDR2 SASEGT. Trimming shortened V by 5 bases and J by 1 base, and 8 bases separated the two germline ends. The CDR3 has 13 amino acids.

This clone has more than one count but fewer than ten. This chain joins TRBV9 and TRBJ1-4; D is uncertain. CDR1 SGDLS and CDR2 YYNGEE come from the germline V gene. V was pared by 4 bases and J by 0 bases, with 10 bases between. The CDR3 has 15 amino acids. DNA for the CDR3: TGTGCCAGCAGCCCCCGCGGTACAACTAATGAAAAACTGTTTTTT. This translates into CASSPRGTTNEKLFF.

This chain connects TRBV19 to TRBJ2-5, with 7 positions matching TRBD1. The germline V gene encodes CDR1 LNHDA and CDR2 SQIVND (reference sequence). J gave up 5 bases and V 6 bases, and 6 bases lay outside the gene matches. The CDR3 has 13 residues. The CDR3 spells CASSKDRLETQYF. The CDR3 coding sequence is TGTGCCAGTAGCAAGGACAGGCTGGAGACCCAGTACTTC.

This chain uses TRBV5-4 with TRBJ2-5; possible D gene TRBD1, 5 bases. Trimming pared 4 bases from V and 0 bases from J, leaving 13 bases between. The CDR3 is 15 residues long. Germline CDR1 is SGHNT and CDR2 is YYREEE (reference sequence). CDR3 loop: CASSPGQGNQETQYF. The CDR3 nucleotides are TGTGCCAGCAGCCCCGGGCAGGGTAACCAAGAGACCCAGTACTTC.

The chain carries TRBV10-3 and TRBJ2-2; possibly TRBD2 for D (6 bases). V lost 6 bases and J lost 1, with 12 bases in between. Germline assignment: CDR1 ENHRY and CDR2 SYGVKD. There are 15 residues in the CDR3. CDR3 protein: CAIRSGFENTGELFF. The CDR3, as DNA: TGTGCCATCAGGAGCGGGTTTGAGAACACCGGGGAGCTGTTTTTT.

V is TRBV7-9 and J is TRBJ2-1; D might be TRBD1 or TRBD2, each matching 6 bases. Trimming pared 5 bases from V and 6 bases from J, leaving 17 bases between. The CDR3 is 15 residues long. Germline CDR1 reads SEHNR; CDR2 reads FQNEAQ (reference sequence). The CDR3 DNA follows: TGTGCCAGCAGCCGGGGGCCGGGTAGGGTCAATGAGCAGTTCTTC. Protein sequence: CASSRGPGRVNEQFF. Combining the CDR3 with reference TRBV7-9 and TRBJ2-1 gives the whole variable domain DTGVSQNPRHKITKRGQNVTFRCDPISEHNRLYWYRQTLGQGPEFLTYFQNEAQLEKSRLLSDRFSAERPKGSFSTLEIQRTEQGDSAMYLCASSRGPGRVNEQFFGPGTRLTVL.

On this clone itself: The same CDR3 can be traced to other DNA sequences in this sample. This rearrangement joins TRBV7-2 to TRBJ1-5; no clear D gene. Germline V gene sequence: CDR1 SGHTA, CDR2 FQGNSA. The CDR3 is 13 amino acids. V lost 1 base to trimming and J lost 6 bases, with 7 bases between them. The CDR3 sequence is CASSLGRGQPQHF. As DNA, the CDR3 is TGTGCCAGCAGCTTAGGCCGAGGTCAGCCCCAGCATTTT.